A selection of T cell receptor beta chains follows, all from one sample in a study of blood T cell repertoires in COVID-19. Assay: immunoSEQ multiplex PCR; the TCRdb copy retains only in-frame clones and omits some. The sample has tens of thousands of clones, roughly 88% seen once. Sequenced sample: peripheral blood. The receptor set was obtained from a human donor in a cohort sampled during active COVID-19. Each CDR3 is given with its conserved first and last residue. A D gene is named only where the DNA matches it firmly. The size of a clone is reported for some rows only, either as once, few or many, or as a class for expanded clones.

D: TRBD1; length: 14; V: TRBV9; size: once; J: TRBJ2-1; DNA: TGTGCCAGCAGCGTAGGACAGGGGGCGAATGAGCAGTTCTTC; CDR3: CASSVGQGANEQFF
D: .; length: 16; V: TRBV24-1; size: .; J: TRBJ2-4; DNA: TGTGCCACCAGTGAACGGGCGGGCGAGGCCAAAAACATTCAGTACTTC; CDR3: CATSERAGEAKNIQYF
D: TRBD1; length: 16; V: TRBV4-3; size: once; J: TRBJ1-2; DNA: TGCGCCAGCAGCCAAGATTCGACAGGGGCGAACTATGGCTACACCTTC; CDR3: CASSQDSTGANYGYTF
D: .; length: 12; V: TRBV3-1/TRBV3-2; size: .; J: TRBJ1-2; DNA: TGTGCCAGCAGCCAAGGGTCCCTAGGGGACACCTTC; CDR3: CASSQGSLGDTF
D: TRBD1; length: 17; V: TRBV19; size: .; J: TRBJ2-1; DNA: TGTGCCAGTCATAGAAACCCGGGACAGAGCTCCTACAATGAGCAGTTCTTC; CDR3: CASHRNPGQSSYNEQFF
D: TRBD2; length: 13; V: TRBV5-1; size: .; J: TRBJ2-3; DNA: TGCGCCAGCAGCCATGGCGGGGGGGATACGCAGTATTTT; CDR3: CASSHGGGDTQYF
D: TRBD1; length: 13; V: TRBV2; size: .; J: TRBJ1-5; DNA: TGTGCCAGCAGTGTGGACAGGGAACAGCCCCAGCATTTT; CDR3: CASSVDREQPQHF
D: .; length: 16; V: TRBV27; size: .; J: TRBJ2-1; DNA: TGTGCCAGCAGTTTATGGGAAGGGAGCTCCTACAATGAGCAGTTCTTC; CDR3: CASSLWEGSSYNEQFF
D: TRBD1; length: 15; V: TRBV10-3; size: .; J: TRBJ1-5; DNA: TGTGCCATCAGTCCCAGGGGGCCGAGCAATCAGCCCCAGCATTTT; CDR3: CAISPRGPSNQPQHF
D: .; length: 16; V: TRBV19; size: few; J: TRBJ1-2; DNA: TGTGCCAGTAGTATAGAAGCAGTTACCAGAATGCGGGGCTACACCTTC; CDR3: CASSIEAVTRMRGYTF
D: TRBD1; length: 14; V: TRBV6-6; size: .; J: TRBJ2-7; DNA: TGTGCCAGCAGTTATTCAGGGGGAACCTACGAGCAGTACTTC; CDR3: CASSYSGGTYEQYF
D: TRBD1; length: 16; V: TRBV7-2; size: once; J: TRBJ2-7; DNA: TGTGCCAGCAGCCCCCTTTCCGGGACAGCCACCTACGAGCAGTACTTC; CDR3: CASSPLSGTATYEQYF
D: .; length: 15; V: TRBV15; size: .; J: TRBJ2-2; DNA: TGTGCCACCAGCAGAGGAGAGCTGAACACCGGGGAGCTGTTTTTT; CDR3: CATSRGELNTGELFF
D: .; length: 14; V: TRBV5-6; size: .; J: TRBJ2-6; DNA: TGTGCCAGCAGCTTCAGCTCTGGGGCCAACGTCCTGACTTTC; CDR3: CASSFSSGANVLTF
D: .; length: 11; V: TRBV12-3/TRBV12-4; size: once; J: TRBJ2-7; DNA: TGTGCCAGCAGCCCCCACTACGAGCAGTACTTC; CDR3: CASSPHYEQYF
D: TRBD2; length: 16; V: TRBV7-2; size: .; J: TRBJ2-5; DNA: TGTGCCAGCAGCCCGCAGACTAGCGGGGGGATTGGGACCCAGTACTTC; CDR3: CASSPQTSGGIGTQYF